This TCR beta chain was identified during a study of blood T cell repertoires in COVID-19. Study summary: T cells, B-cell-depleted T cells, or PBMCs provided the cDNA or gDNA that served as material.

The CDR3 consists of 15 residues. In germline, CDR1 is MNHEY, CDR2 SVGAGI. V lost 2 bases and J lost 0, with 8 bases in between. Per the study methods: Reference gene primer amplification gave estimated nucleated cell counts. Data came from immunoSEQ multiplex PCR; TCRdb stores just in-frame clones and leaves some out. From that table come the V and J calls and clone size; the DNA was used to work out D and trimming. The table lists about 280,000 clones, 89% of them singletons. This chain connects TRBV6-5 to TRBJ1-3; D unresolved. The clonotype comes from a man in his fifties with acute or convalescent COVID-19. The specimen was peripheral blood. CDR3 loop: CASSYAANSGNTIYF. As DNA, the CDR3 is TGTGCCAGCAGTTACGCGGCGAACTCTGGAAACACCATATATTTT.